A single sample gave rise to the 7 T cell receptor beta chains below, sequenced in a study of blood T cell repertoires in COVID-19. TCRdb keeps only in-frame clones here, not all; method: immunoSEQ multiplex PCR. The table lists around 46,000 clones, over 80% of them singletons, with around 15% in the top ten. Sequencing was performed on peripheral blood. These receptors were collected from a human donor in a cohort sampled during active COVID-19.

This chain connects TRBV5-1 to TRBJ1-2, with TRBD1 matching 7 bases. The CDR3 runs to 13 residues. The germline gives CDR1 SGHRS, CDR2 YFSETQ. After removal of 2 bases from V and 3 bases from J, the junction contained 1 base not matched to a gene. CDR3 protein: CASSFGTDYGYTF. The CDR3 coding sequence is TGCGCCAGCAGCTTCGGGACAGACTATGGCTACACCTTC.

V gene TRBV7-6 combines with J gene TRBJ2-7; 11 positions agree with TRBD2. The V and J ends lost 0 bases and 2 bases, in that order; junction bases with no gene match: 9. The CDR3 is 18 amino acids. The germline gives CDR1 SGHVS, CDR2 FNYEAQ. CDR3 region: CASSLAPLGLAEPYEQYF. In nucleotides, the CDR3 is TGTGCCAGCAGCTTAGCACCCCTGGGACTAGCGGAACCCTACGAGCAGTACTTC.

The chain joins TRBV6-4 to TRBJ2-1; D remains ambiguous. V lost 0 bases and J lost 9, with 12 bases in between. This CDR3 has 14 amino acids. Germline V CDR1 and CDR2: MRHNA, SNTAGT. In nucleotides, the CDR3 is TGTGCCAGCAGTGACTCGGGCACAACGTTTGAGCAGTTCTTC. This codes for CASSDSGTTFEQFF.

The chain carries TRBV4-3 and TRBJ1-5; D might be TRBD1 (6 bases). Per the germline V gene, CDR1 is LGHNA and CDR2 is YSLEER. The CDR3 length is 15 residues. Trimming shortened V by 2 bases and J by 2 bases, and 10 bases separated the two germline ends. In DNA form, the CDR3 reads TGCGCCAGCAGCCAAAGCAGGGGAGGCAATCAGCCCCAGCATTTT. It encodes CASSQSRGGNQPQHF.

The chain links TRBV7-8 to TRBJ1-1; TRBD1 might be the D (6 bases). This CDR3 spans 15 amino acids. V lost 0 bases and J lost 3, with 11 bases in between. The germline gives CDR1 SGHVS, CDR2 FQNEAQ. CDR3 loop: CASSLAQGFDTEAFF. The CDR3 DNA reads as TGTGCCAGCAGCTTAGCGCAGGGGTTTGACACTGAAGCTTTCTTT.

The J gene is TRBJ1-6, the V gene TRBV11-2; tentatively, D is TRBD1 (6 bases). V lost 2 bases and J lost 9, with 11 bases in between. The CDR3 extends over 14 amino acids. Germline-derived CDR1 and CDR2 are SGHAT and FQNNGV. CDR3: CASSLFGGVSPLHF. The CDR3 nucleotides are TGTGCCAGCAGCTTATTTGGGGGCGTTTCACCCCTCCACTTT.

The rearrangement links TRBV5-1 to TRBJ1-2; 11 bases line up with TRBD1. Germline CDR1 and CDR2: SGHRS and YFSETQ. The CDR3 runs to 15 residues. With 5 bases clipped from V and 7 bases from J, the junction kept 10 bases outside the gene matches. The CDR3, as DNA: TGCGCCAGCAGTTCAGATTCCGGGACAGGGGGTGGCTACACCTTC. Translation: CASSSDSGTGGGYTF. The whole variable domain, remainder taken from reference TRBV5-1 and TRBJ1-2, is KAGVTQTPRYLIKTRGQQVTLSCSPISGHRSVSWYQQTPGQGLQFLFEYFSETQRNKGNFPGRFSGRQFSNSRSEMNVSTLELGDSALYLCASSSDSGTGGGYTFGSGTRLTVV.